Each of the 9 T cell receptor beta chains below was sequenced from the same sample in a study of cytomegalovirus exposure and HLA in healthy donors. The protocol was immunoSEQ multiplex PCR, while the TCRdb copy is restricted to in-frame clones and leaves out a portion. The table shows about 260,000 clones, with roughly 87% occurring only once. Sequenced: PBMCs. These receptors were collected from a woman aged 25 to 45 in good health and CMV-seronegative.

V and J are TRBV27 and TRBJ2-2; 8 bases map to TRBD1. Germline V gives CDR1 MNHEY, CDR2 SMNVEV (reference sequence). Losses at the gene ends were 2 bases for V and 1 base for J; bases not matched to a gene: 9. CDR3 length: 18 residues. CDR3 sequence: CASSLGGGGTGNTGELFF. DNA for the CDR3: TGTGCCAGCAGTTTAGGCGGTGGGGGGACAGGGAACACCGGGGAGCTGTTTTTT.

The chain couples TRBV19 to TRBJ1-5; 9 nucleotides agree with TRBD1. Germline V gene sequence: CDR1 LNHDA, CDR2 SQIVND (reference sequence). The CDR3 length is 15 residues. Trimming cost V 5 bases and J 3 bases; bases outside gene matches: 5. CDR3 sequence (DNA): TGTGCCAGTAGTTCGGACAGGGGTTACAATCAGCCCCAGCATTTT. Amino acids: CASSSDRGYNQPQHF.

V and J are TRBV7-2 and TRBJ2-7, with 10 bases aligning to TRBD2. The CDR3 extends over 16 amino acids. Germline trimming cut 5 bases from V and 2 bases from J; bases unmatched to any gene: 9. Germline-derived CDR1 and CDR2 are SGHTA and FQGNSA. Written as DNA, the CDR3 is TGTGCCAGCAGCCAATTCGGGACTAGCGATACCTACGAGCAGTACTTC. Translation gives CASSQFGTSDTYEQYF.

The rearrangement joins TRBV5-1 to TRBJ2-7; 7 bases are a match to TRBD1. From germline, CDR1 is SGHRS and CDR2 YFSETQ. V dropped 4 bases and J dropped 6; count of bases not matched to a gene: 13. This CDR3 has 15 residues. Here the CDR3 reads CASSQGGTVQVEQYF. CDR3 coding DNA: TGCGCCAGCAGCCAGGGTGGGACAGTGCAGGTCGAGCAGTACTTC.

The gene calls are TRBV6-1 and TRBJ2-1; a weak D match, TRBD2 (5 bases). Germline CDR1 is MNHNS and CDR2 is SASEGT. Trimming took 7 bases from V and 7 from J, leaving 11 bases between them. The CDR3 is made up of 12 amino acids. CDR3 residues: CASMGGSNEQFF. In nucleotides, the CDR3 is TGTGCCAGCATGGGCGGGTCGAATGAGCAGTTCTTC.

The gene calls are TRBV5-1 and TRBJ1-1; 11 positions agree with TRBD1. The CDR3 contains 15 residues. V gave up 5 bases and J gave up 6 bases; unmatched junction bases: 9. Germline CDR1 reads SGHRS; CDR2 reads YFSETQ. The CDR3, as DNA: TGCGCCAGCAGAATAGGACAGGGGGCTTTGTCTGAAGCTTTCTTT. This codes for CASRIGQGALSEAFF.

The J gene is TRBJ1-3, the V gene TRBV2; no firm D call. Germline loops: CDR1 SNHLY, CDR2 FYNNEI. There are 10 residues in the CDR3. The ends were cut back, 5 bases at V and 8 bases at J, with 4 bases in the middle. CDR3 sequence (DNA): TGTGCCAGCAGTAGGGACACCATATATTTT. It is translated as CASSRDTIYF.

The chain combines TRBV18 with TRBJ2-5; no firm D call. V was clipped by 6 bases and J by 1 base, with 9 bases between them. The CDR3 is 13 amino acids. CDR1 is KGHSH and CDR2 is LQKENI in the germline V gene. CDR3 DNA sequence: TGTGCCAGCTCCCTCGGTGCCCAAGAGACCCAGTACTTC. This codes for CASSLGAQETQYF.

The chain has TRBV27 and TRBJ2-7; D might be TRBD1 (6 bases). The CDR3 extends over 14 amino acids. Germline loops: CDR1 MNHEY, CDR2 SMNVEV (reference sequence). Trimming removed 2 bases from V and 4 bases from J, with 12 bases in between. The CDR3 coding sequence is TGTGCCAGCAGTTTACAGGGGAAATTGTACGAGCAGTACTTC. Translated: CASSLQGKLYEQYF.